This T cell receptor beta chain was profiled in a study of T cells in localized non-small cell lung cancer. Study-wide results and limits: Adjacent uninvolved lung had the highest clonality, suggesting focused antigen responses.

The V segment lost 5 bases and the J segment 5 bases; nucleotides outside the gene matches: 3. CDR3 length: 15 residues. Germline V gene lookup returns CDR1 SGHNT and CDR2 YENEEA. This clone occurred a few times. Its matching antigen is unknown. Sequencing used immunoSEQ multiplex PCR; TCRdb keeps in-frame clones, though not all of them. The sample holds over 1,100 clones, about 20% seen once. The chain joins TRBV11-3 to TRBJ2-3; TRBD2 agrees at 14 bases. This TCR derives from a woman between 35 and 70 years old with stage II lung adenocarcinoma. The material sequenced was normal lung tissue next to the tumor, taken before any cancer treatment. The CDR3 DNA follows: TGTGCCAGCAGCCCGACTAGCGGGGGGGGAGATACGCAGTATTTT. It encodes CASSPTSGGGDTQYF.